Below are 32 T cell receptor beta chains sequenced from a single sample in a study of PD-L1 blockade in urothelial cancer. Some clones are missing from TCRdb's copy, which holds only in-frame ones; the method was immunoSEQ multiplex PCR. This sample has approximately 46,000 clones, with approximately 77% found just once. This sample comprised PBMCs, obtained around atezolizumab (anti-PD-L1) treatment. All receptors derive from a man between 65 and 85 years old with urothelial cancer.

This chain links TRBV25-1 with TRBJ2-2; D may be TRBD2 (7 bases). Germline CDR1 and CDR2: MGHDK and SYGVNS. The ends were cut back, 1 base at V and 5 bases at J, with 17 bases in the middle. The CDR3 has 17 residues. CDR3 sequence: CASSEFKGGSRTGELFF. CDR3 nucleotides: TGTGCCAGCAGTGAATTCAAGGGGGGGAGCCGGACCGGGGAGCTGTTTTTT.

This chain joins TRBV10-3 and TRBJ1-5; 8 nucleotides align to TRBD1. The V gene's germline CDR1 is ENHRY and CDR2 SYGVKD. V shed 11 bases, J shed 4 bases, and the junction held 7 bases outside the gene matches. The CDR3 sequence is 13 residues long. Here the CDR3 reads CASVTGENQPQHF. DNA of the CDR3: TGTGCCTCCGTGACAGGGGAGAATCAGCCCCAGCATTTT.

This rearrangement joins TRBV5-4 to TRBJ2-2, with D possibly matching TRBD2 (5 bases). V shed 1 base and J shed 0 bases, with 10 bases lying between them. This CDR3 is built from 16 residues. Germline CDR1 is SGHNT and CDR2 is YYREEE (reference sequence). The CDR3 DNA sequence: TGTGCCAGCAGCTTGCACGCGGGTACGAACACCGGGGAGCTGTTTTTT. As protein: CASSLHAGTNTGELFF.

V and J are TRBV15 and TRBJ2-1, with 7 bases lining up with TRBD1. V lost 3 bases to trimming and J lost 8 bases; unmatched junction nucleotides: 13. The CDR3 is 16 amino acids. Germline CDR1 and CDR2: LNHNV and YYDKDF (reference sequence). CDR3: CATSRGQGVPKDEQFF. The CDR3 DNA reads TGTGCCACCAGCAGGGGCCAGGGGGTGCCTAAGGATGAGCAGTTCTTC. Variable domain in full (rest from reference TRBV15 and TRBJ2-1): DAMVIQNPRYQVTQFGKPVTLSCSQTLNHNVMYWYQQKSSQAPKLLFHYYDKDFNNEADTPDNFQSRRPNTSFCFLDIRSPGLGDTAMYLCATSRGQGVPKDEQFFGPGTRLTVL.

This chain joins TRBV27 and TRBJ2-1, with D perhaps matching TRBD1 (6 bases). V was cut by 7 bases and J by 4 bases, with 17 bases left in between. Germline V CDR1 and CDR2: MNHEY, SMNVEV (reference sequence). The CDR3 has 15 amino acids. CDR3 DNA: TGTGCCAGCAACAAAGACAGGACAAAGTACAATGAGCAGTTCTTC. Translation: CASNKDRTKYNEQFF.

The chain combines TRBV19 with TRBJ1-2; 12 bases are a match to TRBD1. Germline values: CDR1 LNHDA, CDR2 SQIVND (reference sequence). Losses at the gene ends were 5 bases for V and 4 bases for J; bases not matched to a gene: 8. The CDR3 length is 16 residues. CDR3 amino acids: CASSPIWGQGAYGYTF. CDR3 nucleotide sequence: TGTGCCAGTAGTCCCATATGGGGACAGGGGGCCTATGGCTACACCTTC.

V is TRBV19 and J is TRBJ2-1, with 8 positions matching TRBD1. The CDR3 is 16 amino acids. The germline gives CDR1 LNHDA, CDR2 SQIVND (reference sequence). The ends lost 3 bases at V and 2 bases at J; junction bases unmatched: 6. The CDR3 reads CASSISAGGPYNEQFF. Here the CDR3 DNA reads TGTGCCAGTAGTATTTCTGCAGGGGGCCCCTACAATGAGCAGTTCTTC.

The rearrangement links TRBV9 to TRBJ2-1, with 12 nucleotides matching TRBD2. V lost 0 bases to trimming and J lost 4 bases; unmatched junction nucleotides: 2. Germline CDR1 reads SGDLS; CDR2 reads YYNGEE. The CDR3 consists of 16 residues. The CDR3 sequence: CASSVEGTSGYNEQFF. Here the CDR3 DNA reads TGTGCCAGCAGCGTAGAAGGGACTAGCGGGTACAATGAGCAGTTCTTC.

V is TRBV5-4 and J is TRBJ2-1, with 9 bases lining up with TRBD2. V was pared by 4 bases and J by 7 bases, with 12 bases of the junction left unmatched. The CDR3 runs to 16 residues. Germline assignment: CDR1 SGHNT and CDR2 YYREEE (reference sequence). The CDR3 loop reads CASSPPESGRTNEQFF. For the CDR3, the DNA is TGTGCCAGCAGCCCGCCCGAGAGCGGGAGGACTAATGAGCAGTTCTTC.

J is TRBJ2-1 and V is TRBV4-2, with 10 bases identical to TRBD2. Germline CDR1 is LGHNA and CDR2 is YNFKEQ. The CDR3 runs 15 residues. J was trimmed by 8 bases and V by 4 bases; bases with no gene match: 8. CDR3 region: CASSPLAGVRYEQFF. CDR3 sequence (DNA): TGTGCCAGCAGCCCCCTAGCGGGAGTAAGGTATGAGCAGTTCTTC.

This chain uses TRBV5-1 with TRBJ2-3, with 8 positions matching TRBD1. The germline gives CDR1 SGHRS, CDR2 YFSETQ. This CDR3 region has 16 residues. The ends lost 4 bases at V and 2 bases at J; junction bases unmatched: 9. The CDR3 DNA sequence: TGCGCCAGCAGCAATCAGGGGGCTCAGGTCACAGATACGCAGTATTTT. Its translation: CASSNQGAQVTDTQYF.

This chain links TRBV2 with TRBJ2-2; TRBD2 is a possible D gene (6 bases). There are 16 residues in the CDR3. CDR1 and CDR2 from the germline V gene are SNHLY and FYNNEI. Trimming stripped 6 bases from V and 1 base from J, with 15 bases between. CDR3 sequence: CASSRDSLKNTGELFF. Written as DNA, the CDR3 is TGTGCCAGCAGCAGGGACTCCCTTAAGAACACCGGGGAGCTGTTTTTT. Complete variable domain (other parts from reference TRBV2 and TRBJ2-2): EPEVTQTPSHQVTQMGQEVILRCVPISNHLYFYWYRQILGQKVEFLVSFYNNEISEKSEIFDDQFSVERPDGSNFTLKIRSTKLEDSAMYFCASSRDSLKNTGELFFGEGSRLTVL.

The gene calls are TRBV19 and TRBJ2-7; TRBD1 matches at 7 bases. The CDR3 length is 14 residues. The germline gives CDR1 LNHDA, CDR2 SQIVND (reference sequence). Unmatched junction bases numbered 6, after V lost 5 bases and J lost 2 bases. The CDR3 nucleotides are TGTGCCAGTAGTTCAACGACAGGGCCCTACGAGCAGTACTTC. Translation: CASSSTTGPYEQYF. The full variable domain, in which reference TRBV19 and TRBJ2-7 provide the parts outside the CDR3, is DGGITQSPKYLFRKEGQNVTLSCEQNLNHDAMYWYRQDPGQGLRLIYYSQIVNDFQKGDIAEGYSVSREKKESFPLTVTSAQKNPTAFYLCASSSTTGPYEQYFGPGTRLTVT.

The V call is TRBV25-1, the J call TRBJ1-5; D perhaps matches TRBD1 (5 bases). CDR1 and CDR2 from the germline V gene are MGHDK and SYGVNS. This CDR3 region has 13 residues. The germline V and J ends were trimmed by 4 bases and 4 bases, with 8 bases remaining between them. The CDR3 region is CASSGSGNQPQHF. CDR3 nucleotide sequence: TGTGCCAGCAGTGGCTCAGGGAATCAGCCCCAGCATTTT.

Only a few counts were recorded for this clone. The chain recombines TRBV18 with TRBJ2-1; 9 nucleotides align to TRBD2. V lost 2 bases, J lost 4 bases, and 6 bases stayed unmatched. Germline V gives CDR1 KGHSH, CDR2 LQKENI. The CDR3 has 16 residues. As DNA, the CDR3 is TGTGCCAGCTCACCAGATAGCGGGGGACTTTACAATGAGCAGTTCTTC. As protein: CASSPDSGGLYNEQFF.

This chain links TRBV4-2 with TRBJ1-2; D not resolved. Germline CDR1 and CDR2: LGHNA and YNFKEQ. Deletions cut 4 bases from V and 5 bases from J, with 11 bases between. This CDR3 spans 13 amino acids. The CDR3 is CASSPDGFYGYTF. The CDR3, as DNA: TGTGCCAGCAGCCCCGACGGGTTTTATGGCTACACCTTC.

This clone came up once. The CDR3 protein is CASSLYPDSATNEKLFF. CDR3 nucleotides: TGTGCCAGCAGTTTATACCCCGACAGCGCAACTAATGAAAAACTGTTTTTT. This chain links TRBV27 with TRBJ1-4; D perhaps matches TRBD1 (5 bases). V was pared by 1 base and J by 0 bases, with 12 bases between. There are 17 residues in the CDR3. The germline V gene has CDR1 MNHEY and CDR2 SMNVEV (reference sequence).

The rearrangement links TRBV19 to TRBJ2-1; 11 bases map to TRBD2. The CDR3 is made up of 17 amino acids. Germline V gene data show CDR1 as LNHDA and CDR2 as SQIVND (reference sequence). The ends lost 2 bases at V and 4 bases at J; junction bases unmatched: 7. Written as DNA, the CDR3 is TGTGCCAGTAGTATACAACCGGGACTAGCGGAGTACAATGAGCAGTTCTTC. It encodes CASSIQPGLAEYNEQFF.

V is TRBV29-1 and J is TRBJ1-3; 7 bases line up with TRBD1. Trimming removed 4 bases from V and 11 bases from J; junction bases left unmatched: 8. CDR1 SQVTM and CDR2 ANQGSEA come from the germline V gene. The CDR3 runs 12 residues. This chain's CDR3 is CSVGAGGDAIYF. The CDR3 coding sequence is TGCAGCGTTGGGGCAGGGGGAGACGCCATATATTTT.

The CDR3 coding sequence is TGTGCCAGCAGCACCAGACTAGCGGCACTCCAAGAGACCCAGTACTTC. As protein: CASSTRLAALQETQYF. The chain combines TRBV11-2 with TRBJ2-5; 9 positions match TRBD2. V shed 5 bases, J shed 1 base, and the junction held 8 bases outside the gene matches. CDR3 length: 16 amino acids. The V gene's germline CDR1 is SGHAT and CDR2 FQNNGV.

V is TRBV14 and J is TRBJ1-5; D perhaps matches TRBD1 (6 bases). The CDR3 length is 17 residues. V was trimmed by 0 bases and J by 3 bases, leaving 15 bases between them. In germline, CDR1 is SGHDN, CDR2 FVKESK. This chain's CDR3 is CASSQEVKRGNNQPQHF. CDR3 sequence (DNA): TGTGCCAGCAGCCAAGAGGTTAAGAGGGGGAACAATCAGCCCCAGCATTTT.

V usage is TRBV10-3 and J usage is TRBJ2-1; the match to TRBD2 covers 8 bases. Germline values: CDR1 ENHRY, CDR2 SYGVKD. The V gene end was trimmed by 4 bases and the J gene end by 7 bases; junction bases not matched to a gene: 9. The CDR3 loop spans 15 amino acids. CDR3 coding DNA: TGTGCCATCAGTGTCCAAGCGGGAGCGGGGAATGAGCAGTTCTTC. Residues: CAISVQAGAGNEQFF.

The chain has TRBV4-3 and TRBJ2-3; 8 nucleotides align to TRBD1. The CDR3 covers 16 residues. The germline V gene encodes CDR1 LGHNA and CDR2 YSLEER. With V trimmed by 0 bases and J by 4 bases, 6 bases remained unmatched. The CDR3 DNA sequence: TGCGCCAGCAGCCAAGATAGCGCAGGGGGCTCAGATACGCAGTATTTT. It codes for CASSQDSAGGSDTQYF.

The J gene is TRBJ1-2, the V gene TRBV9; D call uncertain. This CDR3 spans 15 amino acids. V gave up 0 bases and J gave up 6 bases, with 15 bases separating them. The V gene's germline CDR1 is SGDLS and CDR2 YYNGEE. CDR3 nucleotides: TGTGCCAGCAGCGTAGAGCCTCCGGTGGGCAATGGCTACACCTTC. Translation gives CASSVEPPVGNGYTF.

This sequence joins TRBV10-3 and TRBJ2-1, with D possibly matching TRBD1 (5 bases). Germline V gene data show CDR1 as ENHRY and CDR2 as SYGVKD. The CDR3 has 14 residues. Trimming left V 0 bases short and J 6 bases short, with 9 bases between. In DNA, the CDR3 is TGTGCCATCAGTGAGTCGACTCAGGGCAATGAGCAGTTCTTC. This codes for CAISESTQGNEQFF.

The chain couples TRBV19 to TRBJ1-1; possible D gene TRBD1, 6 bases. Between the trimmed V and J ends, which lost 1 base and 0 bases, there was a span of 15 bases. CDR3 length: 17 amino acids. CDR1 is LNHDA and CDR2 is SQIVND in the germline V gene (reference sequence). CDR3 loop: CASSIATWTVMNTEAFF. The CDR3 coding sequence is TGTGCCAGTAGTATAGCCACCTGGACAGTTATGAACACTGAAGCTTTCTTT. Together with reference TRBV19 and TRBJ1-1, the CDR3 gives the full variable domain: DGGITQSPKYLFRKEGQNVTLSCEQNLNHDAMYWYRQDPGQGLRLIYYSQIVNDFQKGDIAEGYSVSREKKESFPLTVTSAQKNPTAFYLCASSIATWTVMNTEAFFGQGTRLTVV.

J is TRBJ1-4 and V is TRBV5-1; 9 positions match TRBD1. This CDR3 has 14 residues. Unmatched junction bases numbered 6, after V lost 7 bases and J lost 5 bases. Germline V gene data show CDR1 as SGHRS and CDR2 as YFSETQ. The DNA of the CDR3 is TGCGCCAGCTCATCGGGGACAGGGAATGAAAAACTGTTTTTT. Its translation is CASSSGTGNEKLFF.

This chain uses TRBV13 with TRBJ1-1; D unresolved. This CDR3 is 15 amino acids long. Germline V gene sequence: CDR1 PRHDT, CDR2 FYEKMQ (reference sequence). Trimming left V 6 bases short and J 2 bases short, with 16 bases between. Written as DNA, the CDR3 is TGTGCCAGCAGTACGAATCCTTCTAGCAACACTGAAGCTTTCTTT. Its protein product is CASSTNPSSNTEAFF.

This clone was observed a single time. The chain has TRBV5-8 and TRBJ2-7, with 14 bases lining up with TRBD2. The CDR3 is 16 residues long. The ends lost 5 bases at V and 0 bases at J; junction bases unmatched: 4. CDR1 is SGHTS, CDR2 YDEGEE, per germline. CDR3 sequence (DNA): TGTGCCAGCAGGGGACTAGCGGGAGAGAGCTCCTACGAGCAGTACTTC. Amino acids: CASRGLAGESSYEQYF.

This clone was seen once. The V and J genes are TRBV11-3 and TRBJ2-5; 9 bases agree with TRBD1. Germline V gene sequence: CDR1 SGHNT, CDR2 YENEEA. The CDR3 covers 16 residues. The V segment lost 3 bases and the J segment 4 bases; nucleotides outside the gene matches: 9. This CDR3 reads CASSFSGTGYRETQYF. The CDR3 DNA sequence: TGTGCCAGCAGCTTCTCCGGGACAGGGTACCGAGAGACCCAGTACTTC.

The J gene is TRBJ1-2, the V gene TRBV4-2, with a tentative D call TRBD1 (5 bases). This CDR3 spans 15 amino acids. Germline V gives CDR1 LGHNA, CDR2 YNFKEQ. The V and J ends lost 0 bases and 1 base respectively, with 9 bases between them. The CDR3 loop is CASSQETAINYGYTF. CDR3 bases: TGTGCCAGCAGCCAAGAGACAGCGATTAACTATGGCTACACCTTC.

The CDR3 region has the DNA TGTGCCAGCAGCTCCTCCTCTAGCGGGACCACCGGGGAGCTGTTTTTT. Translation gives CASSSSSSGTTGELFF. The chain is built from TRBV7-3 and TRBJ2-2, with 9 bases matching TRBD2. CDR3 length: 16 residues. Germline CDR1 SGHTA, CDR2 FQGTGA. V shed 4 bases and J 4 bases; nucleotides not matched to a gene: 7.